This entry features one T cell receptor (beta chain) sequence. This clone appeared a single time. The target of this receptor is not known. Per-base qualities were not stored, and no clone one base away is much larger. This entry is derived from a study of PD-1 blockade in mismatch repair-deficient tumors (dated by TCRdb to about 2017). For the wider study: Between late 2013 and late 2016, around 91 consecutive patients with approximately 12 mismatch repair-deficient cancer types, all previously treated and progressing, were enrolled in the trial. Tumor-associated T cell clones in the peripheral blood of patients responding to PD-1 blockade were tracked using deep sequencing of TCR CDR3 regions. Points the paper makes about the study in general: Clones residing in the tumor, which were often undetectable in blood before treatment, expanded quickly after pembrolizumab and then contracted, generally before radiologic responses.

The germline V gene provides CDR1 SGHTA and CDR2 FQGTGA. The V end loses 1 base and the J end loses 4 bases, and a stretch of 9 bases separates them. From cysteine to phenylalanine, the CDR3 is 14 amino acids long. Just the 42-base CDR3 DNA is kept, in frame starting at base 1. The sample's time point label is to be understood as: peripheral blood before pembrolizumab. For each enrolled patient, mismatch repair deficiency was established using either polymerase chain reaction or immunohistochemistry. TCR sequencing was carried out for three patients who responded to pembrolizumab therapy. The phase II trial prospectively tested pembrolizumab PD-1 blockade in advanced mismatch repair-deficient cancers regardless of tissue of origin. Peripheral blood T cell samples were collected serially, before PD-1 blockade began and at several time points afterward. Blood sampling times were expressed in weeks after the first pembrolizumab dose.

Libraries were built with the immunoSEQ multiplex PCR assay. TCRdb holds this immuneACCESS table with in-frame rearrangements only. Some clones are missing; in checked studies, unresolved V genes explain under half, and the rest has no known cause. The sample table contains some 49,000 clones; only one count was recorded for over 75% of them. The top ten clones comprise 2.5% to 4% of the sample. This receptor was obtained from an adult with mismatch repair-deficient cancer. The sequence links TRBV7-3 to TRBJ2-3, with the D gene not confidently named. The source material was PBMCs, sampled before pembrolizumab treatment. The DNA reads as follows: TGTGCCAGCAGCTTAAACTTGGGCTCAGATACGCAGTATTTT. It encodes CASSLNLGSDTQYF.